This T cell receptor beta chain was found in a study of cytomegalovirus exposure and HLA in healthy donors. Broader study findings: Reports described diagnosis of cytomegalovirus status by the classifier as highly specific and sensitive.

The CDR3 consists of 15 residues. Germline V gene lookup returns CDR1 SGHRS and CDR2 YFSETQ. V shed 9 bases and J shed 1 base, with 16 bases lying between them. Primers for the PCR totalled 60 Vbeta and 13 Jbeta. TCRdb keeps only in-frame clones here, not all; method: immunoSEQ multiplex PCR. The sample holds some 180,000 clones, roughly 77% seen once. To note about this clone: The antigen is undetermined.

The donors gave bone marrow, and they were healthy. The chain combines TRBV5-1 with TRBJ1-4; the D gene is possibly TRBD1 (5 bases). Sequenced sample: PBMCs. The origin of this receptor is a woman in her twenties or thirties in good health and CMV-seronegative. This chain's CDR3 is CANDSPHKTNEKLFF. In DNA, the CDR3 is TGCGCCAACGACAGCCCACACAAAACTAATGAAAAACTGTTTTTT.